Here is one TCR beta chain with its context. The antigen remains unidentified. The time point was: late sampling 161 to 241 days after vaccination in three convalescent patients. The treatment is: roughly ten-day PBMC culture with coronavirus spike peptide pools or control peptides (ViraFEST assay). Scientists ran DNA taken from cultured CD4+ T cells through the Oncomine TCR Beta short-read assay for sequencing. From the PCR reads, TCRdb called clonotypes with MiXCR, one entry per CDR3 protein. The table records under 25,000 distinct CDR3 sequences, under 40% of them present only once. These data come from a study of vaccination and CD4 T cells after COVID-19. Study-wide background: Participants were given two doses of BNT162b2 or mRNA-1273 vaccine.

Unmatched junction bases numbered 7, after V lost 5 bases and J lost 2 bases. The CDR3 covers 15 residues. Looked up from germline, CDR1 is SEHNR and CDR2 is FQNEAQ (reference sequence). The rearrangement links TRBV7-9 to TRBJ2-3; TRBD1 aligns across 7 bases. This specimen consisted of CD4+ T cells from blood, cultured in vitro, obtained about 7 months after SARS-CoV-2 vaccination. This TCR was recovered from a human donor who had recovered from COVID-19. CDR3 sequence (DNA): TGTGCCAGCAGCCGAGGACAGGTGAACACAGATACGCAGTATTTT. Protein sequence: CASSRGQVNTDTQYF.